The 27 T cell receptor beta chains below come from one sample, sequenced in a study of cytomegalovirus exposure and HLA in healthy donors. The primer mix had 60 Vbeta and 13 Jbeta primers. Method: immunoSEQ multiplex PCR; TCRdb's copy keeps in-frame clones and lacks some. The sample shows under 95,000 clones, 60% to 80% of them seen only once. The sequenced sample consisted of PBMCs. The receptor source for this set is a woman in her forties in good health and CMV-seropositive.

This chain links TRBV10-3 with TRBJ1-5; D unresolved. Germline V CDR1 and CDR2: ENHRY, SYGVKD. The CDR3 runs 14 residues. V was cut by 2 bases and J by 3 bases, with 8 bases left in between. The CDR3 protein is CAISEGRVNQPQHF. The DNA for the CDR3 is TGTGCCATCAGTGAGGGGAGGGTCAATCAGCCCCAGCATTTT.

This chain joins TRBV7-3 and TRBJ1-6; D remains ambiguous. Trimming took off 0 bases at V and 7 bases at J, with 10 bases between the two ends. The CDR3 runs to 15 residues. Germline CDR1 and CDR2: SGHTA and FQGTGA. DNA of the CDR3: TGTGCCAGCAGCTTAACGTCACAGCAGAATTCACCCCTCCACTTT. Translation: CASSLTSQQNSPLHF.

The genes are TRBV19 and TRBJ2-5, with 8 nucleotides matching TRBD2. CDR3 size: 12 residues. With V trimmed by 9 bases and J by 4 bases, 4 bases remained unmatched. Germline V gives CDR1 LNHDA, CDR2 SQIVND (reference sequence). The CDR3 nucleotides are TGTGCCAGCCGGGGGGGCCCAGAGACCCAGTACTTC. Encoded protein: CASRGGPETQYF.

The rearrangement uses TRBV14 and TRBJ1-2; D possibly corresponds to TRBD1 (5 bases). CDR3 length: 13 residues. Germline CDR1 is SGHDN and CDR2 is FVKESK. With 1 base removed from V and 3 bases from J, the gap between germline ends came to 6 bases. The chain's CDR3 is CASSQGQYYGYTF. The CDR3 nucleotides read TGTGCCAGCAGCCAAGGACAGTACTATGGCTACACCTTC. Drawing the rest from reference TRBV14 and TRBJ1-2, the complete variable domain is EAGVTQFPSHSVIEKGQTVTLRCDPISGHDNLYWYRRVMGKEIKFLLHFVKESKQDESGMPNNRFLAERTGGTYSTLKVQPAELEDSGVYFCASSQGQYYGYTFGSGTRLTVV.

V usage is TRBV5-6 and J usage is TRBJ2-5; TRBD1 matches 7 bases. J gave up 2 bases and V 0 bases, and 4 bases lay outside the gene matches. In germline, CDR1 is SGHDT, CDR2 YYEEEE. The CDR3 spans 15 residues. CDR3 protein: CASSLGQGFQETQYF. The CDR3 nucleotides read TGTGCCAGCAGCTTGGGACAGGGTTTTCAAGAGACCCAGTACTTC.

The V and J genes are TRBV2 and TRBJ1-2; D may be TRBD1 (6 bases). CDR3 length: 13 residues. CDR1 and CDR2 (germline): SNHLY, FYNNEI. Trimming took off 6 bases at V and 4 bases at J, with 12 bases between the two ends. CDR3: CASSEQGTYGYTF. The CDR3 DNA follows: TGTGCCAGCAGCGAACAGGGTACCTATGGCTACACCTTC. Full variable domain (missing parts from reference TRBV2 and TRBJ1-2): EPEVTQTPSHQVTQMGQEVILRCVPISNHLYFYWYRQILGQKVEFLVSFYNNEISEKSEIFDDQFSVERPDGSNFTLKIRSTKLEDSAMYFCASSEQGTYGYTFGSGTRLTVV.

The CDR3 coding sequence is TGTGCCAGCAAAATTATGGGAGACACAGATACGCAGTATTTT. Protein: CASKIMGDTDTQYF. The chain links TRBV19 to TRBJ2-3, with TRBD2 as a possible D gene (5 bases). Per germline, CDR1 LNHDA and CDR2 SQIVND (reference sequence). The CDR3 totals 14 residues. V was trimmed by 9 bases and J by 2 bases, leaving 15 bases between them. The entire variable domain, with the rest obtained from reference TRBV19 and TRBJ2-3, is as follows: DGGITQSPKYLFRKEGQNVTLSCEQNLNHDAMYWYRQDPGQGLRLIYYSQIVNDFQKGDIAEGYSVSREKKESFPLTVTSAQKNPTAFYLCASKIMGDTDTQYFGPGTRLTVL.

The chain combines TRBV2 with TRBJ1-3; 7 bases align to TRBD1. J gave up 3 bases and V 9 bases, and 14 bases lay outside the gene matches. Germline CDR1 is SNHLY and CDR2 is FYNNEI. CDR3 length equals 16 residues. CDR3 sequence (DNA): TGTGCCAGTTCCGTCGCAGGGGGTGAGGATGGAAACACCATATATTTT. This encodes CASSVAGGEDGNTIYF. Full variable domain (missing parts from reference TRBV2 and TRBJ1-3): EPEVTQTPSHQVTQMGQEVILRCVPISNHLYFYWYRQILGQKVEFLVSFYNNEISEKSEIFDDQFSVERPDGSNFTLKIRSTKLEDSAMYFCASSVAGGEDGNTIYFGEGSWLTVV.

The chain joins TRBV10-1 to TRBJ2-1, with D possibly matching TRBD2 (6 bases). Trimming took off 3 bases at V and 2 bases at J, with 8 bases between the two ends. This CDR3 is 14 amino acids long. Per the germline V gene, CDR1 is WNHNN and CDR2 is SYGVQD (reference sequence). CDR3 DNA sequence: TGCGCCAGCAGTGACGGGGGAACCTACAATGAGCAGTTCTTC. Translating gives CASSDGGTYNEQFF.

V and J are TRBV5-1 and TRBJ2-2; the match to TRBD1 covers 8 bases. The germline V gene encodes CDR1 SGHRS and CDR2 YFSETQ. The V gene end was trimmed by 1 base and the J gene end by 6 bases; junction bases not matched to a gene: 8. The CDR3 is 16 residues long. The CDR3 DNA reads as TGCGCCAGCAGCTTGATGGGACAGGAAAGCGCCGGGGAGCTGTTTTTT. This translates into CASSLMGQESAGELFF. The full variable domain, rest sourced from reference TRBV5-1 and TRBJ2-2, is KAGVTQTPRYLIKTRGQQVTLSCSPISGHRSVSWYQQTPGQGLQFLFEYFSETQRNKGNFPGRFSGRQFSNSRSEMNVSTLELGDSALYLCASSLMGQESAGELFFGEGSRLTVL.

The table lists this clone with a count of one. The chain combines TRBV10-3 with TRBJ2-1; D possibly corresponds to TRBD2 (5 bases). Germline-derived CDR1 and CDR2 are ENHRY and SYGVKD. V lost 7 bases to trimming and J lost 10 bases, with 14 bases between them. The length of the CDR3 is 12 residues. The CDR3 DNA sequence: TGTGCCATCAAGGGAGATCAGGAGGAGCAGTTCTTC. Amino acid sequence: CAIKGDQEEQFF.

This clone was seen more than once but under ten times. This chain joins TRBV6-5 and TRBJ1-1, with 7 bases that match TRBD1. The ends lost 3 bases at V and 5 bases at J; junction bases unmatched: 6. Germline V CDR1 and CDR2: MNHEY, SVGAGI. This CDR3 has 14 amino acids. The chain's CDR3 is CASSYVYRGTEAFF. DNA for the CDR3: TGTGCCAGCAGTTATGTTTACAGGGGTACTGAAGCTTTCTTT.

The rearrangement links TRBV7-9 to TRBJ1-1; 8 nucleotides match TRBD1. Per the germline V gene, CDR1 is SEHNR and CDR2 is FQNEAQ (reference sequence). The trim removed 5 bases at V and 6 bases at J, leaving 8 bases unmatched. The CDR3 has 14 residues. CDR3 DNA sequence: TGTGCCAGCAGCGTCGGACAGGGCGATTCTGAAGCTTTCTTT. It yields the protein CASSVGQGDSEAFF. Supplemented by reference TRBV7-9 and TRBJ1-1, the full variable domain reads DTGVSQNPRHKITKRGQNVTFRCDPISEHNRLYWYRQTLGQGPEFLTYFQNEAQLEKSRLLSDRFSAERPKGSFSTLEIQRTEQGDSAMYLCASSVGQGDSEAFFGQGTRLTVV.

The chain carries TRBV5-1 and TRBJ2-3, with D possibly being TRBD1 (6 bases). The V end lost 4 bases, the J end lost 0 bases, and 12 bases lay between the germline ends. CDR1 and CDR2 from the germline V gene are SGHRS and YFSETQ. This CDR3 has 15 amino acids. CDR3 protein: CASSILQGSTDTQYF. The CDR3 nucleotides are TGCGCCAGCAGCATACTACAGGGAAGCACAGATACGCAGTATTTT.

DNA of the CDR3: TGTGCCAGTAGTCCGGCGGGAAGGGAGACCCAGTACTTC. Protein sequence: CASSPAGRETQYF. The J gene is TRBJ2-5, the V gene TRBV19, with D perhaps TRBD2 (6 bases). The germline gives CDR1 LNHDA, CDR2 SQIVND (reference sequence). This CDR3 spans 13 amino acids. V was cut by 5 bases and J by 5 bases, with 12 bases left in between.

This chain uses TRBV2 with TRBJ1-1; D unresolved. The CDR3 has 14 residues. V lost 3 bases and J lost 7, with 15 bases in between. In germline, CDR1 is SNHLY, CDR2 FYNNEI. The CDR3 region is CASSEGSRTLEAFF. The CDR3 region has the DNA TGTGCCAGCAGTGAGGGGAGTCGAACCCTTGAAGCTTTCTTT.

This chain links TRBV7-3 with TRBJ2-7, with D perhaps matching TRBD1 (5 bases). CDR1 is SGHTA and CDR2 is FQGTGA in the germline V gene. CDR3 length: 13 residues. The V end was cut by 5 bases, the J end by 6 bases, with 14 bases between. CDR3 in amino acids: CASSRHTRGEQYF. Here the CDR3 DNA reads TGTGCCAGCAGCCGACACACAAGGGGCGAGCAGTACTTC.

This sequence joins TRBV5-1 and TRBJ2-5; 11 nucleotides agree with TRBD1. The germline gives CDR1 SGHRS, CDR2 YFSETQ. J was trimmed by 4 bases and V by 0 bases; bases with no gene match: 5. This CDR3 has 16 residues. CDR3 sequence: CASSLAGQGEGETQYF. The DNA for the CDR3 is TGCGCCAGCAGCTTGGCGGGACAGGGGGAGGGAGAGACCCAGTACTTC.

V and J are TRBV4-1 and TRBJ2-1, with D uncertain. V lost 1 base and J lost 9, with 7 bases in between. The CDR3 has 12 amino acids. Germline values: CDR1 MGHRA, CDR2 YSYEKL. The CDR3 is CASSQVSAEQFF. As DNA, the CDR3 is TGCGCCAGCAGCCAAGTAAGCGCTGAGCAGTTCTTC.

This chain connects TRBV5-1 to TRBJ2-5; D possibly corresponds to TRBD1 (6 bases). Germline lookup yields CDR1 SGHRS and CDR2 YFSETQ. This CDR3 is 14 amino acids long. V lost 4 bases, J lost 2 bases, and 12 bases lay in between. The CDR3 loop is CASSPVQGQETQYF. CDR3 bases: TGCGCCAGCAGCCCCGTACAGGGACAAGAGACCCAGTACTTC. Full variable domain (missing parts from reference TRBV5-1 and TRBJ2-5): KAGVTQTPRYLIKTRGQQVTLSCSPISGHRSVSWYQQTPGQGLQFLFEYFSETQRNKGNFPGRFSGRQFSNSRSEMNVSTLELGDSALYLCASSPVQGQETQYFGPGTRLLVL.

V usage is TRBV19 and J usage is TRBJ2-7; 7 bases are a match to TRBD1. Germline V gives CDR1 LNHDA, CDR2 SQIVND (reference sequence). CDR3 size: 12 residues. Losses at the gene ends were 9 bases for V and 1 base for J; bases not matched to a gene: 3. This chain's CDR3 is CASQDRSYEQYF. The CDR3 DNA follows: TGTGCCAGCCAGGACAGGTCCTACGAGCAGTACTTC.

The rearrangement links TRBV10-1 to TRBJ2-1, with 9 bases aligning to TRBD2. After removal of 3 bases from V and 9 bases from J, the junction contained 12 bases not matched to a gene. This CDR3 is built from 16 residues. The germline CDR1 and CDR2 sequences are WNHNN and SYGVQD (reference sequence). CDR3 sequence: CASSDGSGGLQGEQFF. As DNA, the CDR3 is TGCGCCAGCAGTGATGGTAGCGGGGGACTCCAGGGTGAGCAGTTCTTC.

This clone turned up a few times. In nucleotides, the CDR3 is TGTGCCAGTAGTCCCTGGGCGGGGGGGCTGTACAATGAGCAGTTCTTC. It is translated as CASSPWAGGLYNEQFF. V usage is TRBV19 and J usage is TRBJ2-1, with 9 bases matching TRBD2. V trimming: 5 bases; J trimming: 4 bases; junction bases outside the gene matches: 9. The CDR3 loop spans 16 amino acids. Germline V gene sequence: CDR1 LNHDA, CDR2 SQIVND (reference sequence).

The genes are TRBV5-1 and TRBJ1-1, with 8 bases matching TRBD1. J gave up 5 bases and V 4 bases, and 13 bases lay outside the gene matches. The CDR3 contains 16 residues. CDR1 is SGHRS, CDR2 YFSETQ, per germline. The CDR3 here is CASSPNAGGRFTEAFF. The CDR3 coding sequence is TGCGCCAGCAGCCCGAACGCAGGGGGCCGGTTTACTGAAGCTTTCTTT. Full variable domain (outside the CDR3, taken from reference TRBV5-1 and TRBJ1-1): KAGVTQTPRYLIKTRGQQVTLSCSPISGHRSVSWYQQTPGQGLQFLFEYFSETQRNKGNFPGRFSGRQFSNSRSEMNVSTLELGDSALYLCASSPNAGGRFTEAFFGQGTRLTVV.

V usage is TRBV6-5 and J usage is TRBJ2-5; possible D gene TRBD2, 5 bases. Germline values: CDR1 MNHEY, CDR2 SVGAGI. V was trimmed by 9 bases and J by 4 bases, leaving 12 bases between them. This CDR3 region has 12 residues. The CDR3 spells CASGGPTETQYF. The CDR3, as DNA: TGTGCCAGTGGCGGGCCCACAGAGACCCAGTACTTC.

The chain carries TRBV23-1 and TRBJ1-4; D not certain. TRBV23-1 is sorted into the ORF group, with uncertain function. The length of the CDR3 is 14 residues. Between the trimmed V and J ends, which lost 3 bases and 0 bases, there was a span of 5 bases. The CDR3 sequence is CASSHSATNEKLFF. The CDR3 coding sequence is TGCGCCAGCAGTCACTCCGCAACTAATGAAAAACTGTTTTTT.

CDR3 in amino acids: CASRGAPDYEQYF. Written as DNA, the CDR3 is TGTGCCAGTAGAGGGGCCCCAGACTACGAGCAGTACTTC. J is TRBJ2-7 and V is TRBV19, with D possibly matching TRBD1 (5 bases). Looked up from germline, CDR1 is LNHDA and CDR2 is SQIVND (reference sequence). Trimming left V 6 bases short and J 3 bases short, with 12 bases between. The CDR3 length is 13 residues.